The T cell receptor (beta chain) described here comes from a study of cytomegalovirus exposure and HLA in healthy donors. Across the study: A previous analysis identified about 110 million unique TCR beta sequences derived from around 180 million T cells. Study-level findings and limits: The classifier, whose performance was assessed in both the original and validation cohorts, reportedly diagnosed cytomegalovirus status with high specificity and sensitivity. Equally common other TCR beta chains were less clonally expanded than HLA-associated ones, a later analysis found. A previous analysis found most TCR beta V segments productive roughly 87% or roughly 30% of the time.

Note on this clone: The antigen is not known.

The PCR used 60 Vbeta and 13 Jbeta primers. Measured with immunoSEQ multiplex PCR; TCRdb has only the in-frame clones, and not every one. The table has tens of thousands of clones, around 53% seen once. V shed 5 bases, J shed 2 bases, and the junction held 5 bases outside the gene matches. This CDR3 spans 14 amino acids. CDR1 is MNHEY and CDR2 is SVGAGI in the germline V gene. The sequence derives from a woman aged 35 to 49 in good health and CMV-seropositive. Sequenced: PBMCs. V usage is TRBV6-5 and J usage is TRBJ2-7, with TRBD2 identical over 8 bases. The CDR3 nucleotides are TGTGCCAGCAGTGACCGGGGGGGCCCCTACGAGCAGTACTTC. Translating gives CASSDRGGPYEQYF.